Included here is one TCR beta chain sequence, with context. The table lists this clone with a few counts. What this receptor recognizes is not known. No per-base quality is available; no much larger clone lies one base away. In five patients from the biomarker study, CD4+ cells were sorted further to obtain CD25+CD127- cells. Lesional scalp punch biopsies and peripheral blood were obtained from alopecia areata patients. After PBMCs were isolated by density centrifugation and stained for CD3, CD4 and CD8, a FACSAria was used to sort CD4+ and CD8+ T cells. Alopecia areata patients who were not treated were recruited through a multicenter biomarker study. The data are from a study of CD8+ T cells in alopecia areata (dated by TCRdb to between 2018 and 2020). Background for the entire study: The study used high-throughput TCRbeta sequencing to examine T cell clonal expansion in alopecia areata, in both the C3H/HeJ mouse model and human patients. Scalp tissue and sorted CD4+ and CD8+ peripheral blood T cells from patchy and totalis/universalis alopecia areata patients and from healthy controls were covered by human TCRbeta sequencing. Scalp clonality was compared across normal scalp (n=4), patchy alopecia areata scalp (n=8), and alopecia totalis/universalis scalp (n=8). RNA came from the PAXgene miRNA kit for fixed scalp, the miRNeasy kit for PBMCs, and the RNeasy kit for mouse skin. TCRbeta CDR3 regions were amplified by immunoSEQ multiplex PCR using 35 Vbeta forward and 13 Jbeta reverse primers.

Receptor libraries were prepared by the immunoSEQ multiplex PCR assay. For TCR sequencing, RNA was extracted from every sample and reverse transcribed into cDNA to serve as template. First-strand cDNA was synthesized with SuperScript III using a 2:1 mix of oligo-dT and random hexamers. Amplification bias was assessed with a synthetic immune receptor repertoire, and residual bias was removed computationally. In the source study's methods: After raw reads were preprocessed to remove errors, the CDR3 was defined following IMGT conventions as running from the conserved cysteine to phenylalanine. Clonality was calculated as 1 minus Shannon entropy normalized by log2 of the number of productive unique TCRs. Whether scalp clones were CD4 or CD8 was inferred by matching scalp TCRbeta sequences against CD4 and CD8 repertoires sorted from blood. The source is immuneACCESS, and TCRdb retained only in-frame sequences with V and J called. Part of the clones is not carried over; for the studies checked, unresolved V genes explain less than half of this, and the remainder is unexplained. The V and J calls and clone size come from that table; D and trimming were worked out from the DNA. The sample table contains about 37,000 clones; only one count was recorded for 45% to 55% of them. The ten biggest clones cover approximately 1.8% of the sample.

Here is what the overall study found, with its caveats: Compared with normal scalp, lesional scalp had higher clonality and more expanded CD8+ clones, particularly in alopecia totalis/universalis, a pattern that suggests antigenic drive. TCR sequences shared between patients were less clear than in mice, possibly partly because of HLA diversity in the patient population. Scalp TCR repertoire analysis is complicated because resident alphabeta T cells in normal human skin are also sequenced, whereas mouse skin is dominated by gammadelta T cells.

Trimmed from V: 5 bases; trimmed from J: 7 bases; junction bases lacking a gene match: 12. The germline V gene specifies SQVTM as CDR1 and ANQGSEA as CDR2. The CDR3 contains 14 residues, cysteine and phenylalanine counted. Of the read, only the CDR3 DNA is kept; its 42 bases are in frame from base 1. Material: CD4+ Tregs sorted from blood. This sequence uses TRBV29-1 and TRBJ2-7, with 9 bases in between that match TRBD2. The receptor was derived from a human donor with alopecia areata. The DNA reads TGCAGCGTTCGGACTAGCGCCTGGACGGGGGAGCAGTACTTC. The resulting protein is CSVRTSAWTGEQYF.